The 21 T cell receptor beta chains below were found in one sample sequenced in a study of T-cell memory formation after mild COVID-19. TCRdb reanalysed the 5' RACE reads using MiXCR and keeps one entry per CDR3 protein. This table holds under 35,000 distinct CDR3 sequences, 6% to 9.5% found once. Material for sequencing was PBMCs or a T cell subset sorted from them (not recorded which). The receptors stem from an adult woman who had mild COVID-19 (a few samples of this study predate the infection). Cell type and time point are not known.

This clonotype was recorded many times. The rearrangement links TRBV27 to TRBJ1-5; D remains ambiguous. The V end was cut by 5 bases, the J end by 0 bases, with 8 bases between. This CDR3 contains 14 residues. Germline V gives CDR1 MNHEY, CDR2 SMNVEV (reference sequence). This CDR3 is CASSLGYSNQPQHF. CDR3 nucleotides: TGTGCCAGCAGTCTGGGATATAGCAATCAGCCCCAGCATTTT.

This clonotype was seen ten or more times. In nucleotides, the CDR3 is TGTGCCAGCAGTTACTCGACGGGGGGCGTGGGAGGCTACACCTTC. Residues: CASSYSTGGVGGYTF. This chain joins TRBV6-5 and TRBJ1-2; D is possibly TRBD1 (6 bases). CDR1 MNHEY and CDR2 SVGAGI come from the germline V gene. This CDR3 comprises 15 residues. Deletions cut 0 bases from V and 8 bases from J, with 16 bases between.

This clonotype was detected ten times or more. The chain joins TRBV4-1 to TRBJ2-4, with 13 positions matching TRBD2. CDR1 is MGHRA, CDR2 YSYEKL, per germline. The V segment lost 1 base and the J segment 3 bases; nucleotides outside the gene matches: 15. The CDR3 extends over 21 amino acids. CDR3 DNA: TGCGCCAGCAGCCAAGTGGGAGGGGGGACTAGCGGGAATGCTGTCAAAAACATTCAGTACTTC. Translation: CASSQVGGGTSGNAVKNIQYF.

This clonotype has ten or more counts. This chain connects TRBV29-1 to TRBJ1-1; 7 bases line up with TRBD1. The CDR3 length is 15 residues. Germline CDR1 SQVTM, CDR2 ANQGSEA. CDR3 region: CTETQGFVGNTEAFF. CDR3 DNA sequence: TGCACCGAAACACAGGGGTTCGTGGGGAACACTGAAGCTTTCTTT.

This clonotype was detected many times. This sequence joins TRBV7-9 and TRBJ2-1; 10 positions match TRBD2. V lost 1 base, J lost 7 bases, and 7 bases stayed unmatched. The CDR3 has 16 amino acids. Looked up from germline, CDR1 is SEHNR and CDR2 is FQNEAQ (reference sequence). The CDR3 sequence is CASSLGASGSRNEQFF. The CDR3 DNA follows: TGTGCCAGCAGCTTAGGGGCTAGCGGGAGTAGGAATGAGCAGTTCTTC.

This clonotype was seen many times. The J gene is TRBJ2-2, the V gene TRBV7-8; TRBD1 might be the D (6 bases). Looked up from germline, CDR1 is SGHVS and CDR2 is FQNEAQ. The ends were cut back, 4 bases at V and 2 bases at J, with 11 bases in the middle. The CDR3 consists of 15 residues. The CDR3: CASSYQDRNTGELFF. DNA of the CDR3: TGTGCCAGCAGCTACCAGGACAGAAACACCGGGGAGCTGTTTTTT.

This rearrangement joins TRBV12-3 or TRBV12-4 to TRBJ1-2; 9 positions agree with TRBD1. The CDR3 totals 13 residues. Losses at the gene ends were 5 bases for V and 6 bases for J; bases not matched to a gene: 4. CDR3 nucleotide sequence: TGTGCCAGCAGTGCCGGGACAGGGAATGGCTACACCTTC. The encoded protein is CASSAGTGNGYTF.

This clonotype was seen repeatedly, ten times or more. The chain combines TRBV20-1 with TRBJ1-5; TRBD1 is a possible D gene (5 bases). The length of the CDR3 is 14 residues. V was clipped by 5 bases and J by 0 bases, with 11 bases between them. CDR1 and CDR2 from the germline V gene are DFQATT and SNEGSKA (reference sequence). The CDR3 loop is CSALDSFSNQPQHF. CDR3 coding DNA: TGCAGTGCTTTAGACAGCTTTAGCAATCAGCCCCAGCATTTT.

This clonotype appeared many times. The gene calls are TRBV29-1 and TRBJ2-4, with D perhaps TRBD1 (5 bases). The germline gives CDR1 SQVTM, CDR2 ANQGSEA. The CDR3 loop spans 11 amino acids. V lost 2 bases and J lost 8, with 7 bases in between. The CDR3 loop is CSVERGYIQYF. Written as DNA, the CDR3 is TGCAGCGTTGAAAGGGGATACATTCAGTACTTC. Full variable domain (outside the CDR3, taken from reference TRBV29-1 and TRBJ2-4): SAVISQKPSRDICQRGTSLTIQCQVDSQVTMMFWYRQQPGQSLTLIATANQGSEATYESGFVIDKFPISRPNLTFSTLTVSNMSPEDSSIYLCSVERGYIQYFGAGTRLSVL.

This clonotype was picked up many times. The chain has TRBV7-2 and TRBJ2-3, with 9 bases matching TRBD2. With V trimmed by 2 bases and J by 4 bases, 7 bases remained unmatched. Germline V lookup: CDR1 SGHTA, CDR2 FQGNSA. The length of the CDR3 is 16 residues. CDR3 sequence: CASSLQLGGGADTQYF. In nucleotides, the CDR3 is TGTGCCAGCAGCTTACAATTGGGCGGGGGGGCAGATACGCAGTATTTT.

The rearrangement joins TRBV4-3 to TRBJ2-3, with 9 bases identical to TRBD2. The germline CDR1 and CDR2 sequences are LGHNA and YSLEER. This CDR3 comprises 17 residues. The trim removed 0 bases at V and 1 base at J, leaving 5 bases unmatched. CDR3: CASSQDVASGGTDTQYF. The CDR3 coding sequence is TGCGCCAGCAGCCAAGACGTAGCTAGCGGGGGCACAGATACGCAGTATTTT.

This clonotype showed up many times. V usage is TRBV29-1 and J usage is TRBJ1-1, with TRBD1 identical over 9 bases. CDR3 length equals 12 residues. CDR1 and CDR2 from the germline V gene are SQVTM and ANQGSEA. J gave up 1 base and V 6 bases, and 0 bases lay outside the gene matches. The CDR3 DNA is TGCAGCGTGGGACAGGGGAACACTGAAGCTTTCTTT. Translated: CSVGQGNTEAFF.

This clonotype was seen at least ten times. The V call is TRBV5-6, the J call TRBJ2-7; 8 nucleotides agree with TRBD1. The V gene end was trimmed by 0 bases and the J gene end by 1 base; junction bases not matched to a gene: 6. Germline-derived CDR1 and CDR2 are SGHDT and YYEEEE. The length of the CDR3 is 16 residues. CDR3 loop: CASSLGRRTGSYEQYF. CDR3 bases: TGTGCCAGCAGCTTGGGGCGGAGGACAGGGTCCTACGAGCAGTACTTC.

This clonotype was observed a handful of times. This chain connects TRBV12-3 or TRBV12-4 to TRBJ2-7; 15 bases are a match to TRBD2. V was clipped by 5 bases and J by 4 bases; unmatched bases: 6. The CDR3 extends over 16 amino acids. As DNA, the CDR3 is TGTGCCAGCAGTCCGGGACTAGCGGGGGGATTGTACGAGCAGTACTTC. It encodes CASSPGLAGGLYEQYF.

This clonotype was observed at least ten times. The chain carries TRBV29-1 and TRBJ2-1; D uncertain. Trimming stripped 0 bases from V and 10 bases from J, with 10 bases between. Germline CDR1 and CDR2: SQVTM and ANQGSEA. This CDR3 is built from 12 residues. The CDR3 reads CSVEESGPEQFF. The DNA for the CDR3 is TGCAGCGTTGAAGAGTCCGGCCCCGAGCAGTTCTTC.

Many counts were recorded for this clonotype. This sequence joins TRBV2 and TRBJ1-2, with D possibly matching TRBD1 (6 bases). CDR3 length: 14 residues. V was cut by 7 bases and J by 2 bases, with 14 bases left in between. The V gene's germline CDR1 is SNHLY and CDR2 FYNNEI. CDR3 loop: CASTEQGSNYGYTF. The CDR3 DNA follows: TGTGCCAGCACCGAACAGGGATCCAACTATGGCTACACCTTC.

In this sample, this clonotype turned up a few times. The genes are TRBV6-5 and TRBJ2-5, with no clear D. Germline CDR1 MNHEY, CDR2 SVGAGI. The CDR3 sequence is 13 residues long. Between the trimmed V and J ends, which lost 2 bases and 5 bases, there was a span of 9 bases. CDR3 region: CASSYGHLETQYF. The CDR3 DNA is TGTGCCAGCAGTTACGGTCATTTGGAGACCCAGTACTTC.

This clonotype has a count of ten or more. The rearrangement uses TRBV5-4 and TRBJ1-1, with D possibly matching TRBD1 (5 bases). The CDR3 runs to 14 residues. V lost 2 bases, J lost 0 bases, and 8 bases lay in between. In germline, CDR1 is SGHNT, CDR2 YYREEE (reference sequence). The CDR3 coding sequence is TGTGCCAGCAGCTTAGACAGCCTGAACACTGAAGCTTTCTTT. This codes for CASSLDSLNTEAFF.

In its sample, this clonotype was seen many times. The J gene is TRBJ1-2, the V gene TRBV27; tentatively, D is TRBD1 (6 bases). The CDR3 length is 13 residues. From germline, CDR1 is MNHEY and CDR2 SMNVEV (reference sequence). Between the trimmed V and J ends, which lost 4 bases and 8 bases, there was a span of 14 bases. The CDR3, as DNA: TGTGCCAGCAGTTCCGCAGGGGCGGGGGGCTACACCTTC. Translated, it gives CASSSAGAGGYTF.

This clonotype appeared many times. The CDR3: CSARTPGTGGKLGKLFF. CDR3 in DNA: TGCAGTGCTAGAACCCCCGGGACAGGGGGCAAATTGGGAAAACTGTTTTTT. This rearrangement joins TRBV20-1 to TRBJ1-4; 12 nucleotides agree with TRBD1. The germline gives CDR1 DFQATT, CDR2 SNEGSKA (reference sequence). V dropped 2 bases and J dropped 10; count of bases not matched to a gene: 14. The CDR3 consists of 17 residues.

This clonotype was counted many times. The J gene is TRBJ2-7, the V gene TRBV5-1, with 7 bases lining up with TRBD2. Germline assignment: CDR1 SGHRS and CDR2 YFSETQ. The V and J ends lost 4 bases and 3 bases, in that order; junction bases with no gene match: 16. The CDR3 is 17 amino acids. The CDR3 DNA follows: TGCGCCAGCAGCGTCCCCAGGGATAGCGGGTTTTTCTACGAGCAGTACTTC. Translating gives CASSVPRDSGFFYEQYF. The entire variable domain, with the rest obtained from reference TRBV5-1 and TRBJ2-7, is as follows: KAGVTQTPRYLIKTRGQQVTLSCSPISGHRSVSWYQQTPGQGLQFLFEYFSETQRNKGNFPGRFSGRQFSNSRSEMNVSTLELGDSALYLCASSVPRDSGFFYEQYFGPGTRLTVT.